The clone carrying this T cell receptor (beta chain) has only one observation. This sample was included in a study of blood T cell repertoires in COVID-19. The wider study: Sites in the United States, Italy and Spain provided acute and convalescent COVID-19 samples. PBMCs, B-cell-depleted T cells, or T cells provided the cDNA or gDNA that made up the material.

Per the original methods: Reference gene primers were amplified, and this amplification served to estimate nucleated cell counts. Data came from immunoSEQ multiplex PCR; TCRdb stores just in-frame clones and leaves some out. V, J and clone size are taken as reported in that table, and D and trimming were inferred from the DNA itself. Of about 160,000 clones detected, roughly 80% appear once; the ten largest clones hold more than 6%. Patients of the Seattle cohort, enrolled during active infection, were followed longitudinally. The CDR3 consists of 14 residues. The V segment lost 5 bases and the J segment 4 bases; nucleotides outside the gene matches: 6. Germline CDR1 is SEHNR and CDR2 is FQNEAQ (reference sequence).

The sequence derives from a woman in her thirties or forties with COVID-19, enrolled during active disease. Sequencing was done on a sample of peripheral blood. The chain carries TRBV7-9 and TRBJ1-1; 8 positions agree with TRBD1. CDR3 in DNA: TGTGCCAGCAGCCAACGGACAGGGTCCACTGAAGCTTTCTTT. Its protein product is CASSQRTGSTEAFF.